One T cell receptor (beta chain) is described in this entry. Its antigen is unknown. No base qualities exist here, and no much larger clone lies one base off it. The sample's time point, from its label and the paper: baseline before first vaccination. Vaccinee samples came from UK trials COV001 and COV002, including a single-blind randomized controlled phase 2/3 trial of AZD1222 (ChAdOx1 nCoV-19) in healthy adults. For TCRbeta chain sequencing, PBMC samples were collected from trial participants at day 0 and at day 28 after the second dose. The CDR3 regions of human TCRbeta chains were analyzed by immunosequencing. On the authors' methods: TCRs in the repertoires were matched against a reference library of SARS-CoV-2-specific TCRs that had been generated with the MIRA antigen-specificity platform. Breadth was defined as the fraction of unique TCRs that were SARS-CoV-2-associated. Depth was defined as the fraction of total T cells that were SARS-CoV-2-associated. Each spike-specific TCR was assigned to its reactive spike region and to a CD4 or CD8 class using the MIRA data. Log10-transformed breadth and depth values were compared by one-way ANOVA with Sidak's multiple comparisons tests. Imported from immuneACCESS, the table was reduced by TCRdb to in-frame sequences with V and J called. These copies leave out some clones; in studies compared against another copy, an unresolved V gene accounts for under half, and the cause of the remainder is not known. From that table come the V and J calls and clone size; the DNA was used to work out D and trimming. The sample profile shows roughly 120,000 clones; less than 90% of them were found once. Of the sample, 6.5% to 9.5% is held by the ten largest clones.

The data are from a study of T cell responses to AZD1222 COVID-19 vaccine (dated by TCRdb to the early 2020s). Some background on the complete study: Because spike-specific TCR depth and breadth did not differ between the two schedules, AZD1222 recipients who got a second dose at roughly 4 weeks were pooled with those who got a second dose at roughly 12 weeks. A total of 233 trial participants underwent TCR sequencing, of whom more than 200 had received two doses of AZD1222 and roughly 26 had received two doses of the MenACWY control vaccine. Enrollment into the trials was organized by age into subgroups of 18-55, 56-69 and 70-plus years, and those subgroups contained roughly 150, 30 and 60 TCR-sequenced participants, respectively.

Findings and caveats that apply to the study as a whole: Participants were mostly white British, with more females than males. The authors suggested clonal diversity may have been underestimated. Nearly half of unique spike-specific TCRs reportedly recognized epitopes outside regions mutated in the B.1.351 and B.1.1.7 variants. The vaccine-associated CD4 TCRs covered the entire spike protein, and the dominant responses fell in regions 160-218 and 743-854. Conclusions about previously exposed vaccinees were limited because only six AZD1222 recipients were SARS-CoV-2 seropositive at baseline. Spike-specific TCR breadth and depth rose significantly after two AZD1222 doses compared with day 0 and with MenACWY recipients. Because no samples from the day 14 peak response were available, repertoires could be characterized only after the peak T cell response. In the small 56-69-year group, the increase in depth fell short of significance, most likely because of low power.

The CDR3 spans 17 residues, from the cysteine through the phenylalanine. The entry retains the CDR3 DNA only, 51 bases that are in frame from base 1. The junction carries 22 bases between V and J, which are trimmed by 5 bases and 2 bases respectively. CDR1 and CDR2 (MNHEY, SMNVEV) derive from the germline V gene (reference sequence). The rearranged chain carries TRBV27 and TRBJ2-7, and the D gene may be TRBD1, 7 bases matching. The material sequenced was peripheral blood, taken on day 0 of AZD1222 vaccination. The clonotype originates from an adult in good health. CDR3 reads: CASSRAGQPLRAYEQYF. The DNA sequence is TGTGCCAGCAGTCGGGCGGGACAGCCCCTGAGGGCCTACGAGCAGTACTTC.